Presented here are 20 T cell receptor beta chains from one specimen sequenced in a study of shared clonotypes between healthy human individuals. Clones were read by immunoSEQ multiplex PCR, and TCRdb kept only the in-frame ones, dropping some. The sample consists of some 2.3 million clones, just over 90% of them appearing once. Sequencing was carried out using naive CD4+ T cells from PBMCs. The subset denotes: CD45RA+ positively selected. Source of these receptors: a man aged 18-30 years in good health. Some clones in this sample may be carry-over from other donors' samples.

The chain couples TRBV7-9 to TRBJ2-7, with TRBD1 matching over 8 bases. V shed 4 bases and J 0 bases; nucleotides not matched to a gene: 8. This CDR3 has 16 residues. Germline lookup yields CDR1 SEHNR and CDR2 FQNEAQ (reference sequence). Here the CDR3 reads CASSYPPGQASYEQYF. The CDR3 DNA reads TGTGCCAGCAGCTACCCGCCGGGACAGGCCTCCTACGAGCAGTACTTC.

This clone has only a few counts. One end of the junction is discordant with germline, which a read error may explain. The chain uses TRBV19 and TRBJ2-7; D tentatively reads TRBD1 or TRBD2 (5 bases each). Germline V gene sequence: CDR1 LNHDA, CDR2 SQIVND (reference sequence). There are 14 residues in the CDR3. Here the CDR3 DNA reads TGTGCCAGTAGCAAAAGGGGAGTTACCTACGATTGGAACTTC. Protein product: CASSKRGVTYDWNF.

DNA for the CDR3: TGTGCCTGGAGCCTCCAAACCGGGACTAGCGGGAGGGTACGCACAGATACGCAGTATTTT. Residues: CAWSLQTGTSGRVRTDTQYF. The rearrangement links TRBV30 to TRBJ2-3; 16 bases fit TRBD2. The CDR3 contains 20 residues. The V segment lost 3 bases and the J segment 1 base; nucleotides outside the gene matches: 13. CDR1 is GTSNPN and CDR2 is SVGIG in the germline V gene (reference sequence).

This clone was counted a single time. The chain couples TRBV10-3 to TRBJ2-1, with no clear D. Germline V gives CDR1 ENHRY, CDR2 SYGVKD. The CDR3 length is 15 residues. V lost 6 bases and J 0 bases, leaving 12 bases between the germline ends. The CDR3 region is CAIRPARSSYNEQFF. The CDR3 DNA sequence: TGTGCCATCAGACCAGCGAGAAGCTCCTACAATGAGCAGTTCTTC.

The chain links TRBV30 to TRBJ1-6; the D gene is possibly TRBD1 (6 bases). The germline CDR1 and CDR2 sequences are GTSNPN and SVGIG (reference sequence). CDR3 length equals 17 residues. V was cut by 0 bases and J by 3 bases, with 15 bases left in between. CDR3 loop: CAWSVGRTEFYNSPLHF. For the CDR3, the DNA is TGTGCCTGGAGTGTAGGGCGGACAGAGTTCTATAATTCACCCCTCCACTTT.

The chain couples TRBV5-1 to TRBJ1-1, with TRBD1 as a possible D gene (6 bases). V dropped 2 bases and J dropped 8 bases, with 19 bases sitting between them. The CDR3 is 15 amino acids. From germline, CDR1 is SGHRS and CDR2 YFSETQ. CDR3 residues: CASSLNDRQNLEAFF. The CDR3 DNA follows: TGCGCCAGCAGCTTAAACGACAGGCAAAATTTAGAAGCTTTCTTT.

Comments on this clone: At the DNA level, this CDR3 is encoded by other sequences in the same sample as well. This chain links TRBV7-7 with TRBJ1-1, with no clear D. CDR1 and CDR2 (germline): SSHAT, FNYEAQ (reference sequence). The CDR3 is 13 amino acids. The V and J ends lost 1 base and 0 bases respectively, with 3 bases between them. CDR3 nucleotides: TGTGCCAGCAGCTTAGATTTGAACACTGAAGCTTTCTTT. Translated, it gives CASSLDLNTEAFF.

The CDR3, as DNA: TGCGCCAGCCAGCGGGAGGGTGACGACGAGCAGTACTTC. Residues: CASQREGDDEQYF. J is TRBJ2-7 and V is TRBV10-1; 10 bases align to TRBD2. This CDR3 comprises 13 residues. Germline V gene sequence: CDR1 WNHNN, CDR2 SYGVQD (reference sequence). V lost 8 bases, J lost 5 bases, and 6 bases stayed unmatched.

This chain connects TRBV14 to TRBJ2-7, with D unresolved. The V gene lost 0 bases and the J gene lost 7 bases, with 19 bases spanning the gap. The CDR3 extends over 16 amino acids. Germline V gene sequence: CDR1 SGHDN, CDR2 FVKESK. For the CDR3, the DNA is TGTGCCAGCAGCCAAGAGGCCGGTAGGCCGCTCCTTGAGCAGTACTTC. It is translated as CASSQEAGRPLLEQYF.

The V call is TRBV5-1, the J call TRBJ1-4; no clear D gene. Trimming took off 4 bases at V and 2 bases at J, with 9 bases between the two ends. The germline V gene encodes CDR1 SGHRS and CDR2 YFSETQ. This CDR3 comprises 14 residues. CDR3: CASSPLATNEKLFF. The CDR3 DNA follows: TGCGCCAGCAGCCCTCTTGCGACTAATGAAAAACTGTTTTTT.

This clone was detected once. The chain uses TRBV4-2 and TRBJ2-7; 13 bases fit TRBD2. CDR3 length equals 17 residues. The V gene end was trimmed by 0 bases and the J gene end by 6 bases; junction bases not matched to a gene: 8. Germline-derived CDR1 and CDR2 are LGHNA and YNFKEQ. CDR3: CASSQDWSGLAGREQYF. For the CDR3, the DNA is TGTGCCAGCAGCCAAGATTGGTCGGGACTAGCGGGACGCGAGCAGTACTTC.

The chain combines TRBV5-1 with TRBJ2-5; 7 bases align to TRBD1. The junction had 11 bases not matched to a gene; V was cut back by 4 bases and J by 5 bases. CDR1 SGHRS and CDR2 YFSETQ come from the germline V gene. The CDR3 sequence is 15 residues long. CDR3 residues: CASSLHRGAVETQYF. The DNA of the CDR3 is TGCGCCAGCAGCCTACACAGGGGAGCGGTGGAGACCCAGTACTTC.

The rearrangement links TRBV6-5 to TRBJ1-2, with 7 bases fitting TRBD1. This CDR3 region has 14 residues. CDR1 is MNHEY and CDR2 is SVGAGI in the germline V gene. V gave up 6 bases and J gave up 3 bases; unmatched junction bases: 7. The CDR3 DNA is TGTGCCAGCAGCCAACAGGGGAGGTACTATGGCTACACCTTC. It codes for CASSQQGRYYGYTF.

Worth noting for this clone: This same CDR3 is encoded by further DNA sequences in the sample. This chain joins TRBV15 and TRBJ1-1; D remains unclear. V lost 1 base, J lost 1 base, and 4 bases lay in between. Germline V gene lookup returns CDR1 LNHNV and CDR2 YYDKDF (reference sequence). The CDR3 runs to 13 residues. This CDR3 is CATSRAPNTEAFF. CDR3 bases: TGTGCCACCAGCAGAGCACCGAACACTGAAGCTTTCTTT.

This chain joins TRBV11-2 and TRBJ2-7; a possible D gene is TRBD2 (5 bases). Germline V gene sequence: CDR1 SGHAT, CDR2 FQNNGV. The V end was cut by 4 bases, the J end by 3 bases, with 13 bases between. The CDR3 sequence is 14 residues long. DNA of the CDR3: TGTGCCAGCAGCTCCCTGCGGGCCCACTACGAGCAGTACTTC. Protein product: CASSSLRAHYEQYF.

This chain links TRBV27 with TRBJ1-2; D is unresolved. The V gene's germline CDR1 is MNHEY and CDR2 SMNVEV (reference sequence). The CDR3 has 15 residues. V dropped 2 bases and J dropped 1 base, with 11 bases sitting between them. This CDR3 is CASSLSPANNYGYTF. As DNA, the CDR3 is TGTGCCAGCAGTTTAAGCCCAGCCAATAACTATGGCTACACCTTC.

This CDR3 is CASSSDRDRNEQFF. The CDR3 DNA reads TGTGCCAGCAGCTCGGACAGGGATCGCAATGAGCAGTTCTTC. This rearrangement joins TRBV7-3 to TRBJ2-1; 8 bases map to TRBD1. The V gene's germline CDR1 is SGHTA and CDR2 FQGTGA. With 4 bases clipped from V and 6 bases from J, the junction kept 5 bases outside the gene matches. The CDR3 loop spans 14 amino acids.

This sequence joins TRBV5-1 and TRBJ2-7; 9 nucleotides align to TRBD2. There are 14 residues in the CDR3. Germline CDR1 reads SGHRS; CDR2 reads YFSETQ. Germline trimming cut 5 bases from V and 3 bases from J; bases unmatched to any gene: 6. CDR3: CASRTSGNLYEQYF. The CDR3 coding sequence is TGCGCCAGCAGGACTAGCGGAAACCTCTACGAGCAGTACTTC. The complete variable domain, with remaining parts taken from reference TRBV5-1 and TRBJ2-7, reads KAGVTQTPRYLIKTRGQQVTLSCSPISGHRSVSWYQQTPGQGLQFLFEYFSETQRNKGNFPGRFSGRQFSNSRSEMNVSTLELGDSALYLCASRTSGNLYEQYFGPGTRLTVT.

The V gene is TRBV6-6, the J gene TRBJ2-2, with D unresolved. Deletions cut 2 bases from V and 8 bases from J, with 12 bases between. In germline, CDR1 is MNHNY, CDR2 SVGAGI (reference sequence). The CDR3 consists of 14 residues. CDR3 nucleotides: TGTGCCAGCAGTTACGCAGCCCAGGCTGGGGAGCTGTTTTTT. This encodes CASSYAAQAGELFF.

This rearrangement joins TRBV2 to TRBJ1-5; D call uncertain. V was clipped by 5 bases and J by 2 bases, with 16 bases between them. This CDR3 region has 16 residues. Germline V gives CDR1 SNHLY, CDR2 FYNNEI. The CDR3 region is CASSLSGGRRNQPQHF. The CDR3 nucleotides are TGTGCCAGCAGTCTGAGCGGCGGACGGCGCAATCAGCCCCAGCATTTT.